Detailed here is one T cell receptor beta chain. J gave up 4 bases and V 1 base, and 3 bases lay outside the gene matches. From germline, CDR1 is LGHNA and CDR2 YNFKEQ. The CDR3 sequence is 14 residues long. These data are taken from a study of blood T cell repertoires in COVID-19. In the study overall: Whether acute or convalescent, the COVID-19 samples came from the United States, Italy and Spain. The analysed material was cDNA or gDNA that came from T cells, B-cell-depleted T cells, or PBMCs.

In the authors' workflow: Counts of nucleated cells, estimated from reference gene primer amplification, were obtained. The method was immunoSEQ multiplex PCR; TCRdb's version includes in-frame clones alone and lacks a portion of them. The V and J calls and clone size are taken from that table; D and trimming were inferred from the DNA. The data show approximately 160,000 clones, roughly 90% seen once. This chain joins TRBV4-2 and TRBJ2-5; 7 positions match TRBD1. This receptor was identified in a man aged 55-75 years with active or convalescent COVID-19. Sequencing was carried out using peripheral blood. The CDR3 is CASSQGRGRETQYF. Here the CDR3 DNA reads TGTGCCAGCAGCCAAGGTAGGGGGCGAGAGACCCAGTACTTC.